The following is a T cell receptor (beta chain) sequence with its context. Its antigen is not yet known. The sample holds no much larger clone one base away, and base qualities are not on file. The data originate from a study of regulatory dendritic cells for organ transplantation (dated by TCRdb to about 2017). About the full investigation: Before and after allostimulation with regulatory or mature dendritic cells, TCRbeta repertoires were sequenced from sorted naive and memory CD4+ and CD8+ T cells. The research as a whole found: The repertoires of naive CD4+ and CD8+ T cells were highly diverse, while memory cell repertoires were less diverse, with memory CD8+ cells being the most oligoclonal. Only a couple of subjects were sequenced, and considerable between-individual heterogeneity in the alloreactive memory CD8+ T cell pool was noted by the authors. Among the resting subsets, memory CD8+ T cells contained the most alloreactive TCR clonotypes. In both subjects, allostimulation led to expansion of memory CD8+ clones, though the expansion induced by regulatory dendritic cells appeared to be more limited than that induced by mature dendritic cells.

Multiplexed two-step PCR with Vbeta-specific forward primers and Jbeta-specific reverse primers was used to amplify TCRbeta CDR3 regions. Through the immunoSEQ service, the TCRbeta libraries were run on an Illumina instrument for sequencing. Per the original workflow: IMGT annotation was used to assign V, D and J genes, and synthetic CDR3 analogues were used to correct counts for multiplex PCR bias. In the immunoSEQ Analyzer, repertoire clonality was calculated as one minus the normalized Shannon entropy. Whether a clone counted as expanded was decided by Fisher's exact test with Benjamini-Hochberg false discovery rate control and a two-tailed cutoff of P<0.01. Imported from immuneACCESS, the table was reduced by TCRdb to in-frame sequences with V and J called. These copies leave out some clones; in studies compared against another copy, an unresolved V gene accounts for under half, and the cause of the remainder is not known. V and J calls plus clone size are reproduced from that table; the DNA served to infer D and trimming. Across this sample there are fewer than 50,000 clones, with around nine tenths seen only once. The ten biggest clones cover over 0.1% of the sample.

Inclusive of the bounding cysteine and phenylalanine, the CDR3 is 13 residues long. The CDR3 DNA has 39 bases and is translated from base 1. In the germline V gene, CDR1 corresponds to SQVTM and CDR2 to ANQGSEA. The trim is 2 bases for V and 8 bases for J, with a gap of 12 bases between the germline ends. Naive T cells were sorted as CD45RA+ and memory T cells as CD45RO+ CD4+ or CD8+ cells by FACS. T cells for TCR sequencing came from a couple of healthy control subjects. Unstimulated sorted T cell subsets were used as baseline controls for the mixed lymphocyte reactions. Genomic DNA was extracted with the Qiagen DNeasy Blood & Tissue Kit.

The sequencing input was naive CD8+ T cells from blood. The cell subset or site label corresponds to: CD45RA+ naive T cells. Recombination linked TRBV29-1 to TRBJ1-4; the D region possibly corresponds to TRBD1 (5 bases align). This clonotype originated in a human donor in good health. At the DNA level, the sequence is TGCAGCGTTGAACGGGCAGGGCGGGAAAAACTGTTTTTT. This translates into CSVERAGREKLFF. The reference TRBV29-1 and TRBJ1-4 proteins fill in what lies around the CDR3, so the full variable domain reads SAVISQKPSRDICQRGTSLTIQCQVDSQVTMMFWYRQQPGQSLTLIATANQGSEATYESGFVIDKFPISRPNLTFSTLTVSNMSPEDSSIYLCSVERAGREKLFFGSGTQLSVL.